The 5 T cell receptor beta chains below come from one sample, sequenced in a study of blood T cell repertoires in COVID-19. Here immunoSEQ multiplex PCR was the method, and the copy in TCRdb shows in-frame clones only, minus some. The sample has approximately 94,000 clones; more than 75% are singletons. What was sequenced was peripheral blood. Every receptor here comes from a man aged 25 to 40 in a cohort sampled during active COVID-19.

This chain links TRBV7-9 with TRBJ1-6; D is perhaps TRBD1 (5 bases). Germline lookup yields CDR1 SEHNR and CDR2 FQNEAQ (reference sequence). CDR3 length: 12 amino acids. With 3 bases removed from V and 19 bases from J, the gap between germline ends came to 16 bases. In DNA, the CDR3 is TGTGCCAGCAGCTTTGGGGCGGGATTCTCTCACTTT. It encodes CASSFGAGFSHF.

Notes on this clone: An end of the junction does not agree with germline; a read error may underlie this. The rearrangement uses TRBV5-8 and TRBJ1-4; 7 positions match TRBD1. This CDR3 is built from 13 residues. CDR1 and CDR2 (germline): SGHTS, YDEGEE. CDR3 nucleotides: TGTGCCAGCAGCCAGGACGGCGGCAGGGGGGAGTATTTT. Encoded protein: CASSQDGGRGEYF.

This chain connects TRBV12-3 or TRBV12-4 to TRBJ1-2, with D tentatively TRBD1 (5 bases). V lost 5 bases and J lost 7, with 14 bases in between. The CDR3 contains 13 residues. The CDR3 is CASSPSGAGGYTF. The CDR3, as DNA: TGTGCCAGCAGTCCAAGCGGGGCGGGTGGCTACACCTTC.

The chain joins TRBV10-3 to TRBJ2-3; 12 bases match TRBD2. Per germline, CDR1 ENHRY and CDR2 SYGVKD. CDR3 size: 16 residues. V trimming: 0 bases; J trimming: 6 bases; junction bases outside the gene matches: 4. CDR3 amino acids: CAISESSSGGADTQYF. CDR3 DNA sequence: TGTGCCATCAGTGAGTCCTCTAGCGGGGGGGCCGATACGCAGTATTTT.

The chain has TRBV10-3 and TRBJ1-6; 10 bases are shared with TRBD1. J lost 0 bases, V lost 2 bases, and 4 bases had no gene match. The length of the CDR3 is 18 residues. Germline lookup yields CDR1 ENHRY and CDR2 SYGVKD. The CDR3 sequence is CAISEEGQGSSYNSPLHF. CDR3 coding DNA: TGTGCCATCAGTGAGGAGGGACAGGGGAGCTCCTATAATTCACCCCTCCACTTT.